This TCR beta chain derives from a study of Graves' ophthalmopathy and Graves' hyperthyroidism. Study-wide context: At initial diagnosis, peripheral blood was obtained, and this preceded any treatment. Study observations and caveats: The majority of expanded thyroid clonotypes above 0.001 frequency also occurred in blood.

RNA transcripts were the template, and TCR beta CDR3 regions were amplified from them. Second-round multiplex PCR came after a first-round RT-PCR that employed HTBI primers. TCRdb itself ran the multiplex PCR reads through MiXCR, one entry per CDR3 protein. The table includes 400,000 to 500,000 distinct CDR3 sequences, around 21% detected once. Details on this clonotype: Its antigen is undetermined.

The CDR3 has 16 amino acids. V shed 0 bases and J 3 bases; nucleotides not matched to a gene: 7. Per the germline V gene, CDR1 is SGHTA and CDR2 is FQGTGA. People with hyperthyroidism were aged 18 to 65 and newly diagnosed, under 2 months' duration. PBMCs were isolated from an approximately 10 ml sample of fresh peripheral blood. Input material: peripheral blood. The TCR sequence derives from a woman aged 18-35 years with stable Graves' hyperthyroidism. The V and J genes are TRBV7-3 and TRBJ2-7, with 8 positions matching TRBD1. The CDR3 DNA is TGTGCCAGCAGCTTAACCGGCGCAGGGGGCCGCTACGAGCAGTACTTC. Amino acid sequence: CASSLTGAGGRYEQYF.